The table lists the clone carrying this T cell receptor (beta chain) with many counts. Its specificity is unknown. These data originate in a study of T cells in Graves' hyperthyroidism and ophthalmopathy. The overall study: Peripheral blood collection took place at initial diagnosis, before any treatment. Findings and limits, study-wide: In the analysis, a 13 V-J model separated ophthalmopathy from stable hyperthyroidism.

Template material for amplifying TCR beta CDR3 regions consisted of RNA transcripts. The TCR CDR3 was amplified in a first-round RT-PCR using the HTBI primer set. TCRdb independently ran MiXCR on the multiplex PCR reads; one entry per CDR3 protein. The sample carries 200,000 to 300,000 distinct CDR3 sequences, about 25% recorded once. The sequenced sample was blood. The receptor was derived from a woman in her forties with Graves' ophthalmopathy.

The CDR3 here is CASSNTSGRLSEQYF. As DNA, the CDR3 is TGTGCCAGCAGTAACACTAGCGGGAGACTTTCCGAGCAGTACTTC. The rearrangement joins TRBV28 to TRBJ2-7; 11 nucleotides agree with TRBD2. The CDR3 is 15 residues long. The V segment lost 5 bases and the J segment 6 bases; nucleotides outside the gene matches: 9. The germline V gene has CDR1 MDHEN and CDR2 SYDVKM.